This TCR beta chain was profiled in a study of blood T cell repertoires in COVID-19. For the study at large: The samples span acute and convalescent COVID-19 from the United States, Italy and Spain. Sample material is recorded as cDNA or gDNA derived from T cells, B-cell-depleted T cells, or PBMCs.

The V gene lost 10 bases and the J gene lost 6 bases, with 13 bases spanning the gap. This CDR3 is 13 amino acids long. Germline CDR1 reads MNHEY; CDR2 reads SVGAGI. As handled by the study authors: Nucleated cell counts were estimated from reference gene primer amplification. Method: immunoSEQ multiplex PCR; TCRdb's copy keeps in-frame clones and lacks some. D and trimming come from the DNA, and the V and J calls and clone size come from that table. The table shows roughly 350,000 clones, with roughly 89% occurring only once. What was sequenced was peripheral blood. The receptor was derived from a woman under 30 who had recovered from COVID-19. The V and J genes are TRBV6-5 and TRBJ1-6; a possible D gene is TRBD1 (5 bases). The CDR3 sequence: CATNRKANSPLHF. Written as DNA, the CDR3 is TGTGCCACCAACAGGAAAGCTAATTCACCCCTCCACTTT.